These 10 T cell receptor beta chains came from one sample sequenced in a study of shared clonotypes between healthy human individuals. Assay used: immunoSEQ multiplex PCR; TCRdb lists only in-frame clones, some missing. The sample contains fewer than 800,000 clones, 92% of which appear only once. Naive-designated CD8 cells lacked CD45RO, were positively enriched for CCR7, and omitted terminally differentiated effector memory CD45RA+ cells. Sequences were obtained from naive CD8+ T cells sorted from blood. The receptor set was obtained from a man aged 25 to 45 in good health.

The CDR3 nucleotides are TGTGCCAGCAGTTTATGGTCAGGATTGAGCTCCTACGAGCAGTACTTC. As protein: CASSLWSGLSSYEQYF. The chain recombines TRBV28 with TRBJ2-7, with D uncertain. The ends were cut back, 0 bases at V and 0 bases at J, with 12 bases in the middle. There are 16 residues in the CDR3. The germline V gene encodes CDR1 MDHEN and CDR2 SYDVKM.

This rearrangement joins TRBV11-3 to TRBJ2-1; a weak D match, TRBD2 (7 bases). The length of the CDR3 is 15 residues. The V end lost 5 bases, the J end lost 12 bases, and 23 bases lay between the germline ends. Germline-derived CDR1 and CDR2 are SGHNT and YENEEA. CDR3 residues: CASSQGGAGYLGQFF. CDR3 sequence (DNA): TGTGCCAGCAGCCAAGGGGGGGCGGGCTACTTAGGGCAGTTCTTC.

This CDR3 reads CASSLIPGTNTGELFF. The CDR3 DNA is TGTGCCAGCAGCTTGATACCGGGTACGAACACCGGGGAGCTGTTTTTT. The rearrangement links TRBV7-9 to TRBJ2-2; no reliable D call. The CDR3 runs 16 residues. Germline V lookup: CDR1 SEHNR, CDR2 FQNEAQ (reference sequence). With 3 bases removed from V and 0 bases from J, the gap between germline ends came to 11 bases. The full variable domain, its missing parts supplied by reference TRBV7-9 and TRBJ2-2, is DTGVSQNPRHKITKRGQNVTFRCDPISEHNRLYWYRQTLGQGPEFLTYFQNEAQLEKSRLLSDRFSAERPKGSFSTLEIQRTEQGDSAMYLCASSLIPGTNTGELFFGEGSRLTVL.

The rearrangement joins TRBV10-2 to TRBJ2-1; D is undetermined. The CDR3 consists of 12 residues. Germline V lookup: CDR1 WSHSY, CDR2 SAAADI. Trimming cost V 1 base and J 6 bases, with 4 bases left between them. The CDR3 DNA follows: TGCGCCAGCAGTGAGTTAGGCAATGAGCAGTTCTTC. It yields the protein CASSELGNEQFF.

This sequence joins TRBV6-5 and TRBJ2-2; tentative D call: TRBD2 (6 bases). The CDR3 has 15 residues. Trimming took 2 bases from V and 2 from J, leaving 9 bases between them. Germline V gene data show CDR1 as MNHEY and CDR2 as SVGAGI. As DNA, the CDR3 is TGTGCCAGCAGTTACGTTAGCGGAAACACCGGGGAGCTGTTTTTT. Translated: CASSYVSGNTGELFF.

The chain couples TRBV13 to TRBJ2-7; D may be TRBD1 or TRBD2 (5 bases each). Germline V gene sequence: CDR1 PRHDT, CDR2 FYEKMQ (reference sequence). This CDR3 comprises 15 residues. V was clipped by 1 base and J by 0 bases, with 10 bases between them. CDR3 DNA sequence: TGTGCCAGCAGCTTAGTATCAGGGAGCTCCTACGAGCAGTACTTC. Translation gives CASSLVSGSSYEQYF.

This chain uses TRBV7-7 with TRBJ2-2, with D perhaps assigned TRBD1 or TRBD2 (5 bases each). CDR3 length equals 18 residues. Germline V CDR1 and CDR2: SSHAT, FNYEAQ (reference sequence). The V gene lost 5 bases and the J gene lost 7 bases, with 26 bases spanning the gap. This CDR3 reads CASSPISLGDDGVGELFF. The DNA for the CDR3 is TGTGCCAGCAGCCCGATTTCCCTAGGGGACGATGGGGTCGGGGAGCTGTTTTTT.

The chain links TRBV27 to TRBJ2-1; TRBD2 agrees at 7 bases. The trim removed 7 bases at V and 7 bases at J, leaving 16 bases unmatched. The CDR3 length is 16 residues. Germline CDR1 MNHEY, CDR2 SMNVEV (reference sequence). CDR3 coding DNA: TGTGCCAGCATATTGTATGCGGGAGATTCACAGAATGAGCAGTTCTTC. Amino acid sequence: CASILYAGDSQNEQFF.

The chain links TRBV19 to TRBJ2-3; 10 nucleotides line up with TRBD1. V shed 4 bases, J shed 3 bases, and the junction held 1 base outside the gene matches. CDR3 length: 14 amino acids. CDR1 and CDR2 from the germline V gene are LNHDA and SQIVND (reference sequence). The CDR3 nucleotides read TGTGCCAGTAGTACGGGACAGGGGACAGATACGCAGTATTTT. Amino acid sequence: CASSTGQGTDTQYF.

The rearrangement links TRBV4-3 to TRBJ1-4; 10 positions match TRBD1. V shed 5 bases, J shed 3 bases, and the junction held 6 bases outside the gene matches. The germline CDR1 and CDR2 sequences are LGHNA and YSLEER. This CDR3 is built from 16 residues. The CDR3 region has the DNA TGCGCCAGCAGCAGTGGGACAGGGGCCTCTAATGAAAAACTGTTTTTT. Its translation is CASSSGTGASNEKLFF.